This TCR beta chain was identified during a study of vaccination effects on CD4 cells after COVID-19. Study context: Post-vaccine draws lagged the second dose by a median of 72 days. Study findings and constraints: There was marked clonal contraction among infection- and vaccine-induced clones late after vaccination. Only a single clone (1 of 255 vaccine-induced clones in healthy vaccinees) cross-reacted with common cold coronaviruses.

This clone has a handful of counts. Antigen unknown. TCRdb's table, derived via immunoSEQ multiplex PCR, lists solely in-frame clones and lacks some. The table includes about 28,000 clones, less than 85% detected once. ViraFEST expansion of antigen-specific CD4+ T cells with viral peptide pools preceded sequencing. Isolation of CD4+ T cells took place after more than 9 days of culture. Vaccination of participants consisted of two doses of either the BNT162b2 or mRNA-1273 vaccine. The germline gives CDR1 SGHRS, CDR2 YFSETQ. Trimming removed 3 bases from V and 5 bases from J, with 3 bases in between. The CDR3 has 11 residues.

Sequenced material: CD4+ T cells from PBMCs cultured with HCoV-NL63 spike peptides, taken after COVID-19 vaccination. This TCR was recovered from a human donor who received a COVID-19 vaccine. The chain uses TRBV5-1 and TRBJ2-1; D is unclear. In DNA form, the CDR3 reads TGCGCCAGCAGCTCAAACAATGAGCAGTTCTTC. Amino acids: CASSSNNEQFF.